Each of the 8 T cell receptor beta chains below was sequenced from the same sample in a study of OX40 agonist ivuxolimab in advanced cancers. Assay used: immunoSEQ multiplex PCR; TCRdb lists only in-frame clones, some missing. The table shows fewer than 85,000 clones, with about nine tenths occurring only once. The starting material was CD4+ or CD8+ T cells sorted from blood, obtained in a trial of the OX40 agonist ivuxolimab. The receptor source for this set is an adult with an advanced solid tumor such as melanoma, head and neck, liver or kidney cancer.

This sequence joins TRBV18 and TRBJ2-4, with 8 nucleotides matching TRBD1. This CDR3 is 14 amino acids long. Per the germline V gene, CDR1 is KGHSH and CDR2 is LQKENI. The V and J ends lost 5 bases and 10 bases, in that order; junction bases with no gene match: 10. The CDR3 DNA follows: TGTGCCAGCTCATCGGGCAGGGGGCTAGGTATTCAGTACTTC. Protein sequence: CASSSGRGLGIQYF.

The V call is TRBV6-4, the J call TRBJ2-1, with 9 nucleotides matching TRBD2. This CDR3 contains 15 residues. Trimming removed 4 bases from V and 2 bases from J; junction bases left unmatched: 3. In germline, CDR1 is MRHNA, CDR2 SNTAGT. CDR3 in amino acids: CASSVSGGTYNEQFF. Here the CDR3 DNA reads TGTGCCAGCAGTGTTAGCGGGGGAACCTACAATGAGCAGTTCTTC.

This chain links TRBV10-3 with TRBJ2-2; 8 nucleotides agree with TRBD2. The ends lost 6 bases at V and 5 bases at J; junction bases unmatched: 23. Germline V gene data show CDR1 as ENHRY and CDR2 as SYGVKD. CDR3 length: 20 residues. This CDR3 is CAIRTQKAGAGPERTGELFF. CDR3 coding DNA: TGTGCCATCAGGACCCAAAAAGCGGGAGCGGGTCCGGAGAGGACCGGGGAGCTGTTTTTT.

The rearrangement joins TRBV18 to TRBJ2-1, with TRBD2 matching 7 bases. V shed 6 bases, J shed 0 bases, and the junction held 8 bases outside the gene matches. The CDR3 contains 16 residues. The V gene's germline CDR1 is KGHSH and CDR2 LQKENI. This CDR3 reads CASSTQRGSSYNEQFF. CDR3 nucleotide sequence: TGTGCCAGCTCGACACAGCGGGGTAGCTCCTACAATGAGCAGTTCTTC. The variable domain in full, completed from reference TRBV18 and TRBJ2-1, reads NAGVMQNPRHLVRRRGQEARLRCSPMKGHSHVYWYRQLPEEGLKFMVYLQKENIIDESGMPKERFSAEFPKEGPSILRIQQVVRGDSAAYFCASSTQRGSSYNEQFFGPGTRLTVL.

This clone was found once. V is TRBV28 and J is TRBJ1-3; no firm D call. The CDR3 runs to 15 residues. Trimming removed 2 bases at V and 0 bases at J, with 8 bases between. Germline assignment: CDR1 MDHEN and CDR2 SYDVKM. CDR3 sequence: CASSLKQYSGNTIYF. CDR3 coding DNA: TGTGCCAGCAGTTTAAAACAGTACTCTGGAAACACCATATATTTT.

The chain joins TRBV11-2 to TRBJ1-1; D ambiguous. This CDR3 is built from 15 residues. Germline lookup yields CDR1 SGHAT and CDR2 FQNNGV. Trimming removed 0 bases at V and 4 bases at J, with 12 bases between. The CDR3 coding sequence is TGTGCCAGCAGCTTAGATGCCTCGGTGACCACTGAAGCTTTCTTT. Protein product: CASSLDASVTTEAFF.

The V call is TRBV25-1, the J call TRBJ2-5, with TRBD2 matching 15 bases. CDR3 length: 16 amino acids. Unmatched junction bases numbered 0, after V lost 2 bases and J lost 2 bases. In germline, CDR1 is MGHDK, CDR2 SYGVNS. The CDR3 region has the DNA TGTGCCAGCAGTGAAGGGACTAGCGGGAGGCAAGAGACCCAGTACTTC. It yields the protein CASSEGTSGRQETQYF.

The V call is TRBV28, the J call TRBJ2-5, with TRBD1 matching over 8 bases. The V gene end was trimmed by 5 bases and the J gene end by 5 bases; junction bases not matched to a gene: 7. This CDR3 spans 14 amino acids. Looked up from germline, CDR1 is MDHEN and CDR2 is SYDVKM. The CDR3 spells CASSQDRGLETQYF. The DNA for the CDR3 is TGTGCCAGCAGTCAAGACAGGGGTCTGGAGACCCAGTACTTC. Full variable domain (missing parts from reference TRBV28 and TRBJ2-5): DVKVTQSSRYLVKRTGEKVFLECVQDMDHENMFWYRQDPGLGLRLIYFSYDVKMKEKGDIPEGYSVSREKKERFSLILESASTNQTSMYLCASSQDRGLETQYFGPGTRLLVL.